This T cell receptor (beta chain) was sequenced during a study of T cells in Graves' hyperthyroidism and ophthalmopathy. Study at large: Peripheral blood was secured at the point of initial diagnosis, before any treatment. Study-level findings and limits: Blood also contained most expanded thyroid clonotypes above 0.001.

Amplification yielded TCR beta CDR3 regions, with RNA transcripts as the source. HTBI primers drove first-round RT-PCR of the TCR CDR3. TCRdb reprocessed the multiplex PCR reads via MiXCR and lists one record per CDR3 protein. The data show fewer than 700,000 distinct CDR3 sequences, roughly 15% seen once. Patients were excluded for uncontrolled infection, other autoimmune disease, pregnancy or lactation. In its sample, this clonotype was seen many times. Antigen specificity is unknown. The receptor was isolated from a woman aged 25 to 39 with Graves' hyperthyroidism. The specimen was blood.

CDR3 residues: CSPRRGTSTDTQYF. The CDR3 DNA reads as TGCAGTCCCCGCCGCGGAACTAGCACAGATACGCAGTATTTT. This chain links TRBV20-1 with TRBJ2-3; D is undetermined. The CDR3 covers 14 residues. V dropped 8 bases and J dropped 0 bases, with 15 bases sitting between them. Per the germline V gene, CDR1 is DFQATT and CDR2 is SNEGSKA (reference sequence).